This TCR beta chain emerged from a study of PD-1 blockade in classical Hodgkin lymphoma. Study context: Patients had nivolumab dosed at 3 mg/kg, delivered intravenously every 2 weeks.

Sequenced by immunoSEQ multiplex PCR; TCRdb stores in-frame clones only, minus some. The table records 20,000 to 25,000 clones, roughly 71% of them present only once. General study findings and limits: Reasons behind the repertoire differences stay unclear, perhaps disease activity or earlier therapy. Exclusion applied to patients who initiated nivolumab less than 1 year following ASCT. Healthy donors reportedly exceeded newly diagnosed patients in baseline TCR diversity.

A word on this clone: The target antigen is unknown.

Germline V lookup: CDR1 LNHDA, CDR2 SQIVND (reference sequence). V dropped 6 bases and J dropped 6 bases, with 9 bases sitting between them. The CDR3 extends over 12 amino acids. Noted time point: cycle 4 day 1 (C4D1), after five to seven weeks of nivolumab. All the patients suffered relapse after autologous stem cell transplantation, and brentuximab vedotin exposure differed. Sequenced here: peripheral blood mononuclear cells (PBMCs), sampled before the fourth cycle of nivolumab. This rearrangement joins TRBV19 to TRBJ1-5; tentatively, D is TRBD1 (6 bases). The receptor was isolated from a human donor with classical Hodgkin lymphoma. The DNA of the CDR3 is TGTGCCAGTAGACAGGGCGGTCAGCCCCAGCATTTT. The encoded protein is CASRQGGQPQHF. The entire variable domain, with the rest obtained from reference TRBV19 and TRBJ1-5, is as follows: DGGITQSPKYLFRKEGQNVTLSCEQNLNHDAMYWYRQDPGQGLRLIYYSQIVNDFQKGDIAEGYSVSREKKESFPLTVTSAQKNPTAFYLCASRQGGQPQHFGDGTRLSIL.